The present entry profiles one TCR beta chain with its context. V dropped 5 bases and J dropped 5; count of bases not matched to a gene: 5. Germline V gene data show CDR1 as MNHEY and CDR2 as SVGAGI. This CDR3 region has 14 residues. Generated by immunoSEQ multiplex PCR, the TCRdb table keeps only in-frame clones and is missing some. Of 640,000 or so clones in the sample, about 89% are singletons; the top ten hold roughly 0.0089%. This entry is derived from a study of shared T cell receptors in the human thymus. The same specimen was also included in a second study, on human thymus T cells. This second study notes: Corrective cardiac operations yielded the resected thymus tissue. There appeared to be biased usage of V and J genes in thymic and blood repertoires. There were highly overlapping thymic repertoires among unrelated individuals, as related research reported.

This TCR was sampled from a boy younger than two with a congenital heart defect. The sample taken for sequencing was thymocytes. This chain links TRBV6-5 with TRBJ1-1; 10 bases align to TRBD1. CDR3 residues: CASSGGQGGTEAFF. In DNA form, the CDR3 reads TGTGCCAGCAGTGGCGGACAGGGGGGAACTGAAGCTTTCTTT.